Shown below are 23 T cell receptor beta chains from a single sample sequenced in a study of siplizumab effects on memory and regulatory T cells. The protocol was immunoSEQ multiplex PCR, while the TCRdb copy is restricted to in-frame clones and leaves out a portion. The table has some 46,000 clones, 93% seen once; the top ten hold approximately 17%. The sequencing input was CD8+ T cells sorted from blood. The origin of the receptors is a human donor in good health.

CDR3 sequence: CASSLAPTGAWNYGYTF. CDR3 DNA: TGTGCCAGCAGCTTAGCTCCGACAGGGGCATGGAACTATGGCTACACCTTC. The V gene is TRBV7-6, the J gene TRBJ1-2; 8 nucleotides line up with TRBD1. CDR1 and CDR2 from the germline V gene are SGHVS and FNYEAQ. CDR3 length equals 17 residues. The J segment lost 2 bases and the V segment lost 0 bases, leaving 8 bases of the junction unmatched.

The chain couples TRBV7-9 to TRBJ1-1; no definite D call. CDR3 length: 13 amino acids. Germline V gene lookup returns CDR1 SEHNR and CDR2 FQNEAQ (reference sequence). V was trimmed by 1 base and J by 2 bases, leaving 5 bases between them. CDR3 sequence reads: CASSLVPNTEAFF. The CDR3 DNA follows: TGTGCCAGCAGCTTAGTACCTAACACTGAAGCTTTCTTT.

V gene TRBV25-1 combines with J gene TRBJ1-6; D is possibly TRBD1 (5 bases). V lost 8 bases and J 10 bases, leaving 12 bases between the germline ends. CDR3 length: 12 residues. CDR1 and CDR2 from the germline V gene are MGHDK and SYGVNS. In nucleotides, the CDR3 is TGTGCCAGCGCGGGGGGGTGGTCACCCCTCCACTTT. This gives the protein CASAGGWSPLHF.

This clone showed up just a few times. This chain links TRBV7-9 with TRBJ2-2; no reliable D call. CDR1 is SEHNR and CDR2 is FQNEAQ in the germline V gene (reference sequence). V dropped 3 bases and J dropped 8 bases, with 1 base sitting between them. The CDR3 consists of 10 residues. For the CDR3, the DNA is TGTGCCAGCAGCTTGGGGGAGCTGTTTTTT. Residues: CASSLGELFF. Supplemented by reference TRBV7-9 and TRBJ2-2, the full variable domain reads DTGVSQNPRHKITKRGQNVTFRCDPISEHNRLYWYRQTLGQGPEFLTYFQNEAQLEKSRLLSDRFSAERPKGSFSTLEIQRTEQGDSAMYLCASSLGELFFGEGSRLTVL.

The chain uses TRBV9 and TRBJ2-5; weak D call: TRBD1 (5 bases). The germline gives CDR1 SGDLS, CDR2 YYNGEE. The V gene lost 4 bases and the J gene lost 4 bases, with 17 bases spanning the gap. This CDR3 is 15 amino acids long. The CDR3, as DNA: TGTGCCAGCAGCACGGACACTCACAGTGGAGAGACCCAGTACTTC. Its translation: CASSTDTHSGETQYF.

This chain joins TRBV7-8 and TRBJ1-2; TRBD1 agrees at 7 bases. Germline CDR1 is SGHVS and CDR2 is FQNEAQ. Losses at the gene ends were 5 bases for V and 8 bases for J; bases not matched to a gene: 17. There are 16 residues in the CDR3. The chain's CDR3 is CASSPPPDRARGGYTF. CDR3 bases: TGTGCCAGCAGCCCCCCCCCAGACAGGGCCCGAGGGGGCTACACCTTC.

This clone was recorded once. CDR3 region: CATSREGTVEIPLHTGELFF. Written as DNA, the CDR3 is TGTGCCACCAGCAGAGAAGGGACAGTAGAAATCCCACTACACACCGGGGAGCTGTTTTTT. The chain combines TRBV15 with TRBJ2-2, with TRBD1 identical over 7 bases. The trim removed 0 bases at V and 3 bases at J, leaving 16 bases unmatched. This CDR3 contains 20 residues. Germline V gene lookup returns CDR1 LNHNV and CDR2 YYDKDF (reference sequence).

V and J are TRBV27 and TRBJ2-1; D might be TRBD2 (5 bases). The CDR3 totals 17 residues. The germline gives CDR1 MNHEY, CDR2 SMNVEV (reference sequence). The germline V and J ends were trimmed by 7 bases and 6 bases, with 25 bases remaining between them. This CDR3 reads CASNSEYSGRNFNEQFF. DNA for the CDR3: TGTGCCAGCAATTCTGAATACAGTGGGAGAAATTTCAATGAGCAGTTCTTC.

The chain has TRBV9 and TRBJ1-2, with D tentatively TRBD1 (6 bases). V lost 3 bases to trimming and J lost 0 bases, with 12 bases between them. CDR3 length equals 15 residues. CDR1 and CDR2 from the germline V gene are SGDLS and YYNGEE. For the CDR3, the DNA is TGTGCCAGCAGCGAGGCCGAGGGGGCTAACTATGGCTACACCTTC. Residues: CASSEAEGANYGYTF.

The sample holds a few counts of this clone. V is TRBV4-1 and J is TRBJ2-5; TRBD2 aligns across 9 bases. Germline loops: CDR1 MGHRA, CDR2 YSYEKL. V trimming: 6 bases; J trimming: 2 bases; junction bases outside the gene matches: 7. CDR3 length equals 15 residues. The CDR3 nucleotides are TGCGCCAGCAGGCGGGGGGGTAGCGGGCAAGAGACCCAGTACTTC. It encodes CASRRGGSGQETQYF.

This chain uses TRBV6-1 with TRBJ2-7; TRBD2 agrees at 8 bases. In germline, CDR1 is MNHNS, CDR2 SASEGT. The CDR3 contains 17 residues. V was pared by 1 base and J by 0 bases, with 8 bases of the junction left unmatched. CDR3 nucleotide sequence: TGTGCCAGCAGTGAAGGGACCGGGGGGGGCCTCTCCTACGAGCAGTACTTC. Protein sequence: CASSEGTGGGLSYEQYF.

The chain combines TRBV12-5 with TRBJ2-7; D gene uncertain. Trimming stripped 1 base from V and 3 bases from J, with 7 bases between. Per the germline V gene, CDR1 is LGHNT and CDR2 is FRNRAP. The CDR3 covers 13 residues. The DNA of the CDR3 is TGTGCTAGTGGTTTGGGGATCAACTACGAGCAGTACTTC. Protein: CASGLGINYEQYF. The variable domain in full, with the rest retrieved from reference TRBV12-5 and TRBJ2-7, is DARVTQTPRHKVTEMGQEVTMRCQPILGHNTVFWYRQTMMQGLELLAYFRNRAPLDDSGMPKDRFSAEMPDATLATLKIQPSEPRDSAVYFCASGLGINYEQYFGPGTRLTVT.

The chain is built from TRBV11-2 and TRBJ2-2, with D tentatively TRBD1 (5 bases). V lost 2 bases, J lost 7 bases, and 11 bases lay in between. The CDR3 has 14 amino acids. Looked up from germline, CDR1 is SGHAT and CDR2 is FQNNGV. CDR3 nucleotide sequence: TGTGCCAGCAGCTTAACCCAGGGCGGCGGGGAGCTGTTTTTT. This gives the protein CASSLTQGGGELFF.

The CDR3: CASSQDPGAGNEQFF. CDR3 nucleotides: TGCGCCAGCAGCCAAGATCCAGGGGCGGGCAATGAGCAGTTCTTC. The chain combines TRBV4-1 with TRBJ2-1; D possibly corresponds to TRBD1 (6 bases). CDR3 length: 15 residues. CDR1 and CDR2 from the germline V gene are MGHRA and YSYEKL. The V and J ends lost 0 bases and 6 bases respectively, with 12 bases between them.

This sequence joins TRBV28 and TRBJ1-4; D not certain. This CDR3 comprises 14 residues. V was clipped by 2 bases and J by 8 bases, with 12 bases between them. CDR1 is MDHEN and CDR2 is SYDVKM in the germline V gene. CDR3 nucleotides: TGTGCCAGCAGTTTAGATGTCCCCTCGGAAAAACTGTTTTTT. Amino acids: CASSLDVPSEKLFF.

V is TRBV6-1 and J is TRBJ2-1; 7 nucleotides line up with TRBD1. Trimming at V came to 5 bases and at J to 8 bases, leaving 6 bases not matched to a gene. There are 13 residues in the CDR3. CDR1 is MNHNS and CDR2 is SASEGT in the germline V gene. The CDR3 is CASSLGQSHEQFF. In DNA form, the CDR3 reads TGTGCCAGCAGTCTGGGACAGTCACATGAGCAGTTCTTC.

The CDR3 spells CSVEDKGDKPNYGYTF. The CDR3 nucleotides are TGCAGCGTTGAAGATAAGGGAGACAAGCCTAACTATGGCTACACCTTC. The chain is built from TRBV29-1 and TRBJ1-2; D is undetermined. The CDR3 runs 16 residues. V was pared by 0 bases and J by 0 bases, with 14 bases between. Germline V gene sequence: CDR1 SQVTM, CDR2 ANQGSEA.

The chain combines TRBV11-2 with TRBJ2-3; no clear D gene. V was pared by 0 bases and J by 2 bases, with 3 bases between. The CDR3 consists of 13 residues. Germline V CDR1 and CDR2: SGHAT, FQNNGV. CDR3 in DNA: TGTGCCAGCAGCTTAGACATCACAGATACGCAGTATTTT. It specifies CASSLDITDTQYF.

The chain uses TRBV28 and TRBJ1-2; unclear D gene. The V gene lost 4 bases and the J gene lost 3 bases, with 24 bases spanning the gap. This CDR3 is 18 amino acids long. CDR1 is MDHEN and CDR2 is SYDVKM in the germline V gene. The CDR3 loop is CASSSLNSYRIQDYGYTF. The CDR3 DNA reads as TGTGCCAGCAGTTCCCTAAATTCCTACCGCATCCAGGACTATGGCTACACCTTC.

DNA of the CDR3: TGTGCCAGCAGCCCACCCTTGGGGGCAGATACGCAGTATTTT. Translating it yields CASSPPLGADTQYF. V is TRBV7-9 and J is TRBJ2-3; D is possibly TRBD1 or TRBD2 (5 bases each). There are 14 residues in the CDR3. V lost 5 bases to trimming and J lost 4 bases, with 13 bases between them. CDR1 and CDR2 from the germline V gene are SEHNR and FQNEAQ (reference sequence).

This chain joins TRBV4-1 and TRBJ2-1, with TRBD2 matching 7 bases. The junction had 5 bases not matched to a gene; V was cut back by 0 bases and J by 0 bases. From germline, CDR1 is MGHRA and CDR2 YSYEKL. This CDR3 comprises 17 residues. The CDR3 DNA reads TGCGCCAGCAGCCAAGATTGGCTAGCGGACTCCTACAATGAGCAGTTCTTC. Its protein product is CASSQDWLADSYNEQFF.

The V and J genes are TRBV27 and TRBJ1-5; TRBD1 is a possible D gene (6 bases). Germline CDR1 reads MNHEY; CDR2 reads SMNVEV (reference sequence). Trimming left V 2 bases short and J 11 bases short, with 13 bases between. This CDR3 region has 13 residues. CDR3 sequence (DNA): TGTGCCAGCAGTTTAGCATGGACAGAGACCCAGCATTTT. It translates to CASSLAWTETQHF.

The V gene is TRBV7-9, the J gene TRBJ2-1, with 7 bases identical to TRBD2. The germline CDR1 and CDR2 sequences are SEHNR and FQNEAQ (reference sequence). This CDR3 comprises 15 residues. Unmatched junction bases numbered 2, after V lost 1 base and J lost 2 bases. The CDR3 bases are TGTGCCAGCAGCTTAGACGGGGGGACCTACAATGAGCAGTTCTTC. It specifies CASSLDGGTYNEQFF.